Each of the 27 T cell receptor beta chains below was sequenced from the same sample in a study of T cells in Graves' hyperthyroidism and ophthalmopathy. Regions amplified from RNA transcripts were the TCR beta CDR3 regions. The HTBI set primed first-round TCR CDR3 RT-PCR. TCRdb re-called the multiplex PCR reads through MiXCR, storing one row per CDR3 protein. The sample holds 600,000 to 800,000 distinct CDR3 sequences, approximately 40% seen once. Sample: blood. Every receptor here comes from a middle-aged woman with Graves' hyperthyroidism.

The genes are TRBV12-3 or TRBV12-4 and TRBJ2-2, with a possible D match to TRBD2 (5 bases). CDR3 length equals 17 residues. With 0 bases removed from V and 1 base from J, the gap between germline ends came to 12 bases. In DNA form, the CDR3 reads TGTGCCAGCAGTTTAGCGCGTCAGCGGCTGAACACCGGGGAGCTGTTTTTT. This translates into CASSLARQRLNTGELFF.

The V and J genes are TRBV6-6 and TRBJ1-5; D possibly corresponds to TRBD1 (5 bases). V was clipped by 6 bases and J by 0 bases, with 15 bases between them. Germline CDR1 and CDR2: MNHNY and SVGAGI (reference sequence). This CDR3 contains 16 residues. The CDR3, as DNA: TGTGCCAGCAGCCGAGGGACGAGCCTTAGCAATCAGCCCCAGCATTTT. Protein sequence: CASSRGTSLSNQPQHF.

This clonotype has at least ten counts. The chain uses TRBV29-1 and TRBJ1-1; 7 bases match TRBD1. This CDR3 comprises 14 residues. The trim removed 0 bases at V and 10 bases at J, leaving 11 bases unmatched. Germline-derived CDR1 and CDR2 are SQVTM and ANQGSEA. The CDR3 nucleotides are TGCAGCGTTGAAGACTTGACAGGGTTCGAGGTAGCTTTCTTT. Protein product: CSVEDLTGFEVAFF.

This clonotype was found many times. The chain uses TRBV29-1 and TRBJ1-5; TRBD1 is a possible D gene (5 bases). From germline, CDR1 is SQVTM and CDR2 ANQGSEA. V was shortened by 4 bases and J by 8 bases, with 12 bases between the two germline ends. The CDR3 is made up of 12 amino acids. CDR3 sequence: CSVGDFLEPQHF. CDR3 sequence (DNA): TGCAGCGTTGGGGACTTTCTTGAGCCCCAGCATTTT.

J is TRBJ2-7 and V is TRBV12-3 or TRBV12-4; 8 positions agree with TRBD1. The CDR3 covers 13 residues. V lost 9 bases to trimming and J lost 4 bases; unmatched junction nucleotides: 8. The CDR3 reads CASRQGMVYEQYF. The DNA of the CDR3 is TGTGCCAGTAGACAGGGGATGGTGTACGAGCAGTACTTC.

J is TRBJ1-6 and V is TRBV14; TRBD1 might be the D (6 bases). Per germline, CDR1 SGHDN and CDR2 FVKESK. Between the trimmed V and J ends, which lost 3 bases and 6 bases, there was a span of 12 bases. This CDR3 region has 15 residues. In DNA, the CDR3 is TGTGCCAGCAGCCATCTGGGGGCACTTAATTCACCCCTCCACTTT. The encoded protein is CASSHLGALNSPLHF.

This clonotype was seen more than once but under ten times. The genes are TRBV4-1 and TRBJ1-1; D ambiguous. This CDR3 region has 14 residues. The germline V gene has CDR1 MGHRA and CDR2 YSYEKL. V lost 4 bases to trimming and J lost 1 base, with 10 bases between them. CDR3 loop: CASSPLGENTEAFF. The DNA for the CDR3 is TGCGCCAGCAGCCCCTTGGGAGAGAACACTGAAGCTTTCTTT.

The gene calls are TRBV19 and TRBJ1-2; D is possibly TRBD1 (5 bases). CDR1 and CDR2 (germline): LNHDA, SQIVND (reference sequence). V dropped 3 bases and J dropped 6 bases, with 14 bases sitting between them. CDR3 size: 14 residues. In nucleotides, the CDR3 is TGTGCCAGTAGTATCTCCGGGGGATATAATGGCTACACCTTC. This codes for CASSISGGYNGYTF.

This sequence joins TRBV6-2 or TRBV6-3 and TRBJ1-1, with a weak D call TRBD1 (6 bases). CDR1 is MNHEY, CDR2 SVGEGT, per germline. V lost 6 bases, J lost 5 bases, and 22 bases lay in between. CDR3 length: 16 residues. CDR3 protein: CASSRRTGALGTEAFF. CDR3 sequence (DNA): TGTGCCAGCAGCCGTCGGACGGGGGCTTTGGGGACTGAAGCTTTCTTT.

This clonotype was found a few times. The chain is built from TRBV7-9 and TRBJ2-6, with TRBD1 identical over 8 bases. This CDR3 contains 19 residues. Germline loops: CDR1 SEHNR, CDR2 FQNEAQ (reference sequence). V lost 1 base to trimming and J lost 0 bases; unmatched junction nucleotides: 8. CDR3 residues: CASSLGTGSFDSGANVLTF. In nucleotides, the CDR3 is TGTGCCAGCAGCTTAGGGACAGGGTCGTTTGACTCTGGGGCCAACGTCCTGACTTTC.

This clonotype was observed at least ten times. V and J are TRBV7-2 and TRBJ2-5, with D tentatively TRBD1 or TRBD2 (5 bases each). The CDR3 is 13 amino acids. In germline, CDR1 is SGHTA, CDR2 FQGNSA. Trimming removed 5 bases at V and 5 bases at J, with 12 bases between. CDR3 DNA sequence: TGTGCCAGCAGCCAGGGAGTAATGGAGACCCAGTACTTC. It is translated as CASSQGVMETQYF.

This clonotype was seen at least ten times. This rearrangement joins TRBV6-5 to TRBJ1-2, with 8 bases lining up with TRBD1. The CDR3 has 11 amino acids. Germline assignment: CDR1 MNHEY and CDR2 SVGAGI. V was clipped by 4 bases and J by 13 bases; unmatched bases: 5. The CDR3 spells CASSSTGVITF. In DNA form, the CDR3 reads TGTGCCAGCAGTTCGACAGGGGTTATCACCTTC.

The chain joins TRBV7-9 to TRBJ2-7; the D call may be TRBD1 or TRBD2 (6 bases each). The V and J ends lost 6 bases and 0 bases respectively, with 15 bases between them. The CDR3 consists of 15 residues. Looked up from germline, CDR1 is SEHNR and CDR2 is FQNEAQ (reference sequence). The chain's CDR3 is CASSGPGADSYEQYF. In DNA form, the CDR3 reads TGTGCCAGCAGTGGACCGGGGGCGGACTCCTACGAGCAGTACTTC.

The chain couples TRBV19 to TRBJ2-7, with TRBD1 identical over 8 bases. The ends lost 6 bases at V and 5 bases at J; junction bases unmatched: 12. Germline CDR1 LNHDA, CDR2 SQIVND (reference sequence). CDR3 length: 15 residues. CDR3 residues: CASRDRTGYYDEQYF. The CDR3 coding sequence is TGTGCCAGTAGGGACCGGACAGGGTACTATGACGAGCAGTACTTC.

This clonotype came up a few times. CDR3 loop: CAISDRKGTEPQHF. As DNA, the CDR3 is TGTGCCATCAGTGATCGCAAGGGAACGGAGCCCCAGCATTTT. The chain recombines TRBV10-3 with TRBJ1-5; D is uncertain. Germline CDR1 ENHRY, CDR2 SYGVKD. The V end was cut by 3 bases, the J end by 8 bases, with 14 bases between. The length of the CDR3 is 14 residues.

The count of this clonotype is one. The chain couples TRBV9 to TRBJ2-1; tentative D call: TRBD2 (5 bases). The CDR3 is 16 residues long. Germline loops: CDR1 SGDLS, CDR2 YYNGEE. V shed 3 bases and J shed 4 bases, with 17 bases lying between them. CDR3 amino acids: CASSAREALLYNEQFF. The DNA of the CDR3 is TGTGCCAGCAGCGCCCGGGAAGCCTTGTTGTACAATGAGCAGTTCTTC.

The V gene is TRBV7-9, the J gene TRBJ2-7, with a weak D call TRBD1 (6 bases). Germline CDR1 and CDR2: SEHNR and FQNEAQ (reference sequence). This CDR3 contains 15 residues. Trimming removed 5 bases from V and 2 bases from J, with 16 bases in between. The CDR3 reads CASSPRGTPPYEQYF. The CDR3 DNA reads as TGTGCCAGCAGCCCGCGAGGGACACCCCCCTACGAGCAGTACTTC.

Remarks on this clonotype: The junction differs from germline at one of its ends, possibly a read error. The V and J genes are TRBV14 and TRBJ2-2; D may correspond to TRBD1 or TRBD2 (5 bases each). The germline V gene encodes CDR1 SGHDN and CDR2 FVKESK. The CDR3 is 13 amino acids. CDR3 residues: CASLNRGTGKLFF. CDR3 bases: TGTGCCAGCCTCAACCGGGGCACCGGGAAGCTGTTTTTT.

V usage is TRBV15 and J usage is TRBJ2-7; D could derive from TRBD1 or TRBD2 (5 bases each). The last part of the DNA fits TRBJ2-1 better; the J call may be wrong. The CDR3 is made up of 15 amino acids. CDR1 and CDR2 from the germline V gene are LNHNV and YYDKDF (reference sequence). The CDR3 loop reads CATSSRDRTLNEQFF. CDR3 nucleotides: TGTGCCACCAGCAGCCGGGACCGGACATTGAATGAGCAGTTCTTC.

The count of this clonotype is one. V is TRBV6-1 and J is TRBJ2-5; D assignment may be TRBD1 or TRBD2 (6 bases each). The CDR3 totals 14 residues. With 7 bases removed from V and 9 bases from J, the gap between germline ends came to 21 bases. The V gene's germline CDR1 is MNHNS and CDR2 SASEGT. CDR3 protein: CASIGGGSNQPQYF. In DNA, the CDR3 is TGTGCCAGCATCGGAGGGGGTAGCAATCAGCCCCAGTACTTC.

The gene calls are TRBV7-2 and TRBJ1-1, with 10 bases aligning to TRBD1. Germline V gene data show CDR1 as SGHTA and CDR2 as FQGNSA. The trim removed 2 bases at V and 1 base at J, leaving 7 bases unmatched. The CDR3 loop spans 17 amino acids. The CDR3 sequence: CASSLTGTGVWNTEAFF. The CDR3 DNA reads TGTGCCAGCAGCTTAACCGGGACAGGGGTTTGGAACACTGAAGCTTTCTTT.

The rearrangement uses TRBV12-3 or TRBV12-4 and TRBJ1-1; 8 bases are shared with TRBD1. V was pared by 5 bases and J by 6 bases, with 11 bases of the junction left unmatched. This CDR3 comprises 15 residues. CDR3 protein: CASSPRTGMSAEAFF. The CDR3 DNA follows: TGTGCCAGCAGTCCCCGGACAGGGATGAGTGCTGAAGCTTTCTTT.

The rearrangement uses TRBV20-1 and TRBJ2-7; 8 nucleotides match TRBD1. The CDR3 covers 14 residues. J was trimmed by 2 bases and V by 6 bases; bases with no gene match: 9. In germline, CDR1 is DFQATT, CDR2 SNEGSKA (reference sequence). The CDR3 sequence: CSANRQGFPYEQYF. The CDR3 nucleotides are TGCAGTGCCAACCGACAGGGGTTCCCCTACGAGCAGTACTTC.

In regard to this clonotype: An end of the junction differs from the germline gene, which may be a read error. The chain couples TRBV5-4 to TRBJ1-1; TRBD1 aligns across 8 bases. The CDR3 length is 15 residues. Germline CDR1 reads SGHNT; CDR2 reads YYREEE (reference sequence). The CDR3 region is CAGSLPDRAITEAFF. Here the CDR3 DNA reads TGTGCCGGCAGCCTACCGGACAGGGCCATCACTGAAGCTTTCTTT.

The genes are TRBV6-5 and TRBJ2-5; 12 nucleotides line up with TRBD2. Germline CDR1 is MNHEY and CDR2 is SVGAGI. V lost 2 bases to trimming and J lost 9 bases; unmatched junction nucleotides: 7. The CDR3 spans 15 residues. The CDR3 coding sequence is TGTGCCAGCAGTTACAAGACTAGCGGGGGAGGTGCCCAGTACTTC. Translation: CASSYKTSGGGAQYF.

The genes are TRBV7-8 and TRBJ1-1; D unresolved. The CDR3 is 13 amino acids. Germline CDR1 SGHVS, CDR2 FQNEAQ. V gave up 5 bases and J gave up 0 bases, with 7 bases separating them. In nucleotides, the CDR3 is TGTGCCAGCAGCCAACGCCTGAACACTGAAGCTTTCTTT. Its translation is CASSQRLNTEAFF.

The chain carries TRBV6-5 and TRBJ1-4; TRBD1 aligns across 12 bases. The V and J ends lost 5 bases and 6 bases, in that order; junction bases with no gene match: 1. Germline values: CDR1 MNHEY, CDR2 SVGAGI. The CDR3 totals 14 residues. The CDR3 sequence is CASSGTGGDEKLFF. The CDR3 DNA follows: TGTGCCAGCAGTGGGACAGGGGGCGATGAAAAACTGTTTTTT.